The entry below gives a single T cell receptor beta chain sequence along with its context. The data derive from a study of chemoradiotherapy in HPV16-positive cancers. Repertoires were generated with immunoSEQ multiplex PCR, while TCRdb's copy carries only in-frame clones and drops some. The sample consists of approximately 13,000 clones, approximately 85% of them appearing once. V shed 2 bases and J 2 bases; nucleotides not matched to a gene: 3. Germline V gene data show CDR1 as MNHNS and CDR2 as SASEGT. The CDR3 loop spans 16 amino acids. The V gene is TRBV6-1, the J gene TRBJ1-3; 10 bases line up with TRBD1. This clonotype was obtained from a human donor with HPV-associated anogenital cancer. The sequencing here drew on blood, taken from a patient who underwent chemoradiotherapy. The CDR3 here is CASSESGTGAGNTIYF. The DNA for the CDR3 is TGTGCCAGCAGTGAATCAGGGACAGGGGCTGGAAACACCATATATTTT.